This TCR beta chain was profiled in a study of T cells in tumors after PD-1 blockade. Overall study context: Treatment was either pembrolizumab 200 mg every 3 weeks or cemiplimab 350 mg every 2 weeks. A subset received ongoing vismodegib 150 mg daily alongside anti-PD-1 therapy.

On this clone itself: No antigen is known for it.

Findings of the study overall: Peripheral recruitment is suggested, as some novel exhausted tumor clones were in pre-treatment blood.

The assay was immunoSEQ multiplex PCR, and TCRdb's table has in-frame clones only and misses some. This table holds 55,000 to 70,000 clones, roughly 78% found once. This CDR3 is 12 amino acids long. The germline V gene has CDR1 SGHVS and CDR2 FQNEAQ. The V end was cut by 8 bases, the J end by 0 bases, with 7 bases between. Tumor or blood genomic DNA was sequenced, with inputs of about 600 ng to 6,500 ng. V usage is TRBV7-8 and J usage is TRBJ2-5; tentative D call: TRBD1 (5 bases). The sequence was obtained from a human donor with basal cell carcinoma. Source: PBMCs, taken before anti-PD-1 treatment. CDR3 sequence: CASSRDQETQYF. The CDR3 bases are TGTGCCAGCTCCAGGGACCAAGAGACCCAGTACTTC. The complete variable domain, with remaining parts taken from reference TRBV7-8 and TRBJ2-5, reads GAGVSQSPRYKVAKRGQDVALRCDPISGHVSLFWYQQALGQGPEFLTYFQNEAQLDKSGLPSDRFFAERPEGSVSTLKIQRTQQEDSAVYLCASSRDQETQYFGPGTRLLVL.